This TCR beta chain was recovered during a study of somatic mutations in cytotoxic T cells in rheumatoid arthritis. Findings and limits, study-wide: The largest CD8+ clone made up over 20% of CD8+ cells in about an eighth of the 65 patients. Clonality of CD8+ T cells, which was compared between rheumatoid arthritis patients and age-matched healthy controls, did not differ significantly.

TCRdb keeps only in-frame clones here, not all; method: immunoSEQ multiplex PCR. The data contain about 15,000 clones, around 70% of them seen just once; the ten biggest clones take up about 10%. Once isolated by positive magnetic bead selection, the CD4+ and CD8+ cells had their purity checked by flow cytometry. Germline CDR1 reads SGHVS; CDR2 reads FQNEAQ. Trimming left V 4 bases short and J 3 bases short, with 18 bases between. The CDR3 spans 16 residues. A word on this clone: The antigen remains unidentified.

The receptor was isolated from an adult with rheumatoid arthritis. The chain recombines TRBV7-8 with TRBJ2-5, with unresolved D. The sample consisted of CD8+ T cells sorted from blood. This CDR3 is CASSSIPLHNEETQYF. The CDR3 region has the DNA TGTGCCAGCAGCTCCATTCCGCTACATAACGAAGAGACCCAGTACTTC.